The next 7 T cell receptor beta chains were all read from a single sample in a study of blood T cells in healthy people across ages. Alongside a J-beta primer mix, a sample-barcoded 5' primer served in a second PCR lasting about 6 to 12 cycles. TCRdb processed the 5' RACE reads anew with MiXCR; each CDR3 protein has one entry. Among under 2 million distinct CDR3 sequences listed, about 35% were seen once. The sequencing sample was made of blood. The receptors shown here come from a woman aged 30 to 39 in good health.

The V and J genes are TRBV4-2 and TRBJ2-2; 10 bases line up with TRBD2. V gave up 6 bases and J gave up 3 bases; unmatched junction bases: 7. The CDR3 consists of 16 residues. Germline CDR1 reads LGHNA; CDR2 reads YNFKEQ. The DNA for the CDR3 is TGTGCCAGCAGTTATCTAGCGGGGGATCACACCGGGGAGCTGTTTTTT. This translates into CASSYLAGDHTGELFF.

In regard to this clonotype: One junction end does not reproduce the germline sequence, and a read error may be involved. Here the CDR3 reads CANSSGGETQYF. The CDR3 DNA follows: TGTGCCAACAGTTCCGGGGGAGAGACCCAGTACTTC. V usage is TRBV6-5 and J usage is TRBJ2-5; perhaps TRBD2 as D (6 bases). The CDR3 consists of 12 residues. CDR1 MNHEY and CDR2 SVGAGI come from the germline V gene.

In this sample, this clonotype turned up a few times. V is TRBV7-3 and J is TRBJ1-2, with 7 bases aligning to TRBD1. Losses at the gene ends were 5 bases for V and 2 bases for J; bases not matched to a gene: 5. In germline, CDR1 is SGHTA, CDR2 FQGTGA. The CDR3 consists of 14 residues. The CDR3 here is CASSELQGNYGYTF. In DNA form, the CDR3 reads TGTGCCAGCAGCGAATTACAGGGGAACTATGGCTACACCTTC.

The CDR3, as DNA: TGTGCCAGCAGCCCGGGGACGGTGTCATCAGATACGCAGTATTTT. Protein sequence: CASSPGTVSSDTQYF. The chain employs TRBV7-9 and TRBJ2-3, with D perhaps being TRBD1 or TRBD2 (5 bases each). V lost 5 bases and J lost 4, with 16 bases in between. This CDR3 region has 15 residues. Germline V gene data show CDR1 as SEHNR and CDR2 as FQNEAQ (reference sequence).

Worth noting for this clonotype: A read error may explain this, as a much larger clone is one base away. The chain uses TRBV5-6 and TRBJ2-4; the match to TRBD1 covers 9 bases. The CDR3 runs to 15 residues. The germline V gene encodes CDR1 SGHDT and CDR2 YYEEEE. The DNA for the CDR3 is TGTGCCGGCAGCTTGGGACAGGGCACCAAAAACATTCAGTACTTC. This translates into CAGSLGQGTKNIQYF.

As regards this clonotype: The junction differs from germline at one of its ends, possibly a read error. The chain is built from TRBV12-3 or TRBV12-4 and TRBJ2-5; 9 bases line up with TRBD1. The CDR3 is made up of 16 amino acids. CDR3 nucleotides: TGTGCCGGCAGCATGAATCTGGGACAGGGAAGAGAGACCCAGTACTTC. Protein product: CAGSMNLGQGRETQYF.

This sequence joins TRBV18 and TRBJ2-7, with D possibly TRBD1 on 5 matching bases. Germline V gene lookup returns CDR1 KGHSH and CDR2 LQKENI. V lost 6 bases, J lost 5 bases, and 11 bases lay in between. CDR3 length: 12 amino acids. This CDR3 reads CASSTVADEQYF. The CDR3 DNA reads TGTGCCAGCTCGACAGTCGCCGACGAGCAGTACTTC. The variable domain in full, with the rest retrieved from reference TRBV18 and TRBJ2-7, is NAGVMQNPRHLVRRRGQEARLRCSPMKGHSHVYWYRQLPEEGLKFMVYLQKENIIDESGMPKERFSAEFPKEGPSILRIQQVVRGDSAAYFCASSTVADEQYFGPGTRLTVT.